Each of the 8 T cell receptor beta chains below was sequenced from the same sample in a study of CD8+ T cells in alopecia areata. RNA was extracted and reverse transcribed into cDNA as the sequencing template. The data were produced by immunoSEQ multiplex PCR, yet TCRdb's version contains in-frame clones alone and is incomplete. The sample lists 200,000 to 250,000 clones, about 60% seen once, with under 0.5% in the top ten. This specimen consisted of CD4+ T cells sorted from blood, obtained at week 0. The origin of the receptors is a human donor with alopecia areata.

This clone has just a few counts. At one boundary the junction diverges from the germline segment, which might be a read error. CDR3 amino acids: CASSAGESQYF. DNA of the CDR3: TGCGCCAGCAGCGCAGGAGAGTCCCAGTACTTC. This chain connects TRBV5-1 to TRBJ2-5, with D unresolved. This CDR3 region has 11 residues. CDR1 SGHRS and CDR2 YFSETQ come from the germline V gene.

The rearrangement links TRBV2 to TRBJ2-1; D might be TRBD2 (6 bases). The CDR3 extends over 13 amino acids. CDR1 SNHLY and CDR2 FYNNEI come from the germline V gene. V shed 6 bases and J shed 8 bases, with 14 bases lying between them. This chain's CDR3 is CASRLAQWDEQFF. The CDR3 bases are TGTGCCAGCAGACTAGCTCAGTGGGATGAGCAGTTCTTC. Together with reference TRBV2 and TRBJ2-1, the CDR3 gives the full variable domain: EPEVTQTPSHQVTQMGQEVILRCVPISNHLYFYWYRQILGQKVEFLVSFYNNEISEKSEIFDDQFSVERPDGSNFTLKIRSTKLEDSAMYFCASRLAQWDEQFFGPGTRLTVL.

This chain links TRBV5-1 with TRBJ1-1, with 7 bases aligning to TRBD1. This CDR3 has 14 amino acids. V dropped 6 bases and J dropped 1; count of bases not matched to a gene: 6. The germline V gene encodes CDR1 SGHRS and CDR2 YFSETQ. CDR3: CASKQGPPNTEAFF. The CDR3 coding sequence is TGCGCCAGCAAACAGGGGCCGCCGAACACTGAAGCTTTCTTT.

The rearrangement links TRBV27 to TRBJ1-2; TRBD1 aligns across 7 bases. Germline values: CDR1 MNHEY, CDR2 SMNVEV (reference sequence). J lost 7 bases, V lost 2 bases, and 4 bases had no gene match. The CDR3 is 13 amino acids. CDR3 residues: CASSLATGVGYTF. The CDR3 coding sequence is TGTGCCAGCAGTTTAGCTACAGGGGTTGGCTACACCTTC.

This chain joins TRBV4-1 and TRBJ2-6, with D perhaps TRBD1 or TRBD2 (5 bases each). Per germline, CDR1 MGHRA and CDR2 YSYEKL. V shed 1 base and J shed 4 bases, with 14 bases lying between them. This CDR3 has 17 amino acids. For the CDR3, the DNA is TGCGCCAGCAGCCAAGTTCGTGGGGGTCCCGGGGCCAACGTCCTGACTTTC. This codes for CASSQVRGGPGANVLTF.

Many counts were recorded for this clone. V usage is TRBV30 and J usage is TRBJ2-1; D unclear. In germline, CDR1 is GTSNPN, CDR2 SVGIG (reference sequence). CDR3 size: 14 residues. The germline V and J ends were trimmed by 1 base and 0 bases, with 7 bases remaining between them. The CDR3 loop reads CAWSDSSSYNEQFF. The CDR3, as DNA: TGTGCCTGGAGTGACTCCAGCTCCTACAATGAGCAGTTCTTC.

This clone has ten or more counts. Other DNA sequences from this sample encode an identical CDR3 as well. This sequence joins TRBV6-6 and TRBJ1-1; 8 bases map to TRBD1. The germline V gene has CDR1 MNHNY and CDR2 SVGAGI (reference sequence). CDR3 length: 14 amino acids. With 5 bases clipped from V and 1 base from J, the junction kept 3 bases outside the gene matches. CDR3 coding DNA: TGTGCCAGCAGTACAGACAGGGGGAACACTGAAGCTTTCTTT. Amino acid sequence: CASSTDRGNTEAFF.

This clone was counted at least ten times. The CDR3 DNA sequence: TGTGCCAGCAGTTACGGGGACACTGAAGCTTTCTTT. Amino acids: CASSYGDTEAFF. This chain joins TRBV6-6 and TRBJ1-1, with D unresolved. The CDR3 has 12 amino acids. Looked up from germline, CDR1 is MNHNY and CDR2 is SVGAGI (reference sequence). Deletions cut 2 bases from V and 3 bases from J, with 4 bases between.